The clone carrying this T cell receptor beta chain was seen only a few times. Trimming cost V 5 bases and J 2 bases; bases outside gene matches: 5. Germline CDR1 is SGHVS and CDR2 is FNYEAQ. This CDR3 region has 15 residues. This entry belongs to a study of human T cells and chemical hapten exposure. MiXCR was run by TCRdb on the RACE reads, yielding one entry per CDR3 protein. The sample includes over 55,000 distinct CDR3 sequences, around 10% of them seen just once. Time point denoted: patch test 3, about 24 weeks after DPC sensitization. Treatment given: therapeutic diphenylcyclopropenone sensitization with weekly scalp DPC.

The source material was whole blood, sampled in connection with sensitization to the hapten diphenylcyclopropenone (DPC). The source is a woman in her forties or fifties with alopecia areata. Some clones in this sample may be carry-over from other donors' samples. This sequence joins TRBV7-6 and TRBJ2-3; 9 nucleotides match TRBD2. The CDR3 coding sequence is TGTGCCAGCAGCCAAAGCGGGGGGCCCACAGATACGCAGTATTTT. It codes for CASSQSGGPTDTQYF.